Below are 24 T cell receptor beta chains sequenced from a single sample in a study of control samples from healthy donors and cancer patients. TCRdb keeps only in-frame clones here, not all; method: immunoSEQ multiplex PCR. The sample has around 110,000 clones; nearly 95% are singletons. Sequencing input: blood. These receptors were obtained from a man in his thirties or forties in good health.

CDR3 region: CASSRILNRYWAFF. The CDR3 nucleotides are TGTGCCAGTAGTCGGATACTTAACAGGTACTGGGCTTTCTTT. The chain carries TRBV19 and TRBJ1-1; the D gene is possibly TRBD1 (5 bases). CDR1 and CDR2 (germline): LNHDA, SQIVND (reference sequence). This CDR3 contains 14 residues. The V end was cut by 5 bases, the J end by 11 bases, with 21 bases between.

This chain uses TRBV7-6 with TRBJ2-7, with D tentatively TRBD1 (5 bases). This CDR3 comprises 15 residues. Trimming removed 1 base at V and 2 bases at J, with 12 bases between. The germline gives CDR1 SGHVS, CDR2 FNYEAQ. The CDR3 nucleotides are TGTGCCAGCAGCTTAGTAGTAGACAGCGCCTACGAGCAGTACTTC. Protein: CASSLVVDSAYEQYF.

The chain joins TRBV18 to TRBJ1-5; D ambiguous. V was pared by 4 bases and J by 0 bases, with 19 bases between. Germline V gene sequence: CDR1 KGHSH, CDR2 LQKENI. The CDR3 spans 18 residues. The CDR3 region has the DNA TGTGCCAGCTCACAGTTTGCAGTTCTCTTGGGTAGCAATCAGCCCCAGCATTTT. Amino acids: CASSQFAVLLGSNQPQHF.

This clone was seen only a few times. V usage is TRBV2 and J usage is TRBJ1-3; D gene ambiguous. Germline CDR1 reads SNHLY; CDR2 reads FYNNEI. The CDR3 runs 15 residues. Trimming took off 1 base at V and 3 bases at J, with 10 bases between the two ends. For the CDR3, the DNA is TGTGCCAGCAGTGAAGGTCTCCGGGGTGGAAACACCATATATTTT. It specifies CASSEGLRGGNTIYF.

This sequence joins TRBV30 and TRBJ2-3; possibly TRBD1 or TRBD2 for D (5 bases each). Germline V gene data show CDR1 as GTSNPN and CDR2 as SVGIG (reference sequence). The ends were cut back, 2 bases at V and 6 bases at J, with 15 bases in the middle. The CDR3 spans 14 residues. This CDR3 reads CAWSSGSYRDTQYF. CDR3 in DNA: TGTGCCTGGAGTTCGGGATCCTACAGGGATACGCAGTATTTT.

The chain carries TRBV4-2 and TRBJ2-5; D call uncertain. V was cut by 0 bases and J by 7 bases, with 9 bases left in between. This CDR3 is built from 13 residues. Germline V gene data show CDR1 as LGHNA and CDR2 as YNFKEQ. CDR3 in DNA: TGTGCCAGCAGCCAAGAGAGGATCGGGACCCAGTACTTC. Its translation: CASSQERIGTQYF.

The V and J genes are TRBV5-6 and TRBJ1-2; D possibly corresponds to TRBD1 (6 bases). The V gene lost 4 bases and the J gene lost 5 bases, with 9 bases spanning the gap. The CDR3 has 12 amino acids. Germline V gene data show CDR1 as SGHDT and CDR2 as YYEEEE. The DNA of the CDR3 is TGTGCCAGCAGCCCCACAGGGTATGGCTACACCTTC. It encodes CASSPTGYGYTF.

V gene TRBV5-1 combines with J gene TRBJ2-2, with D perhaps given as TRBD1 or TRBD2 (6 bases each). Germline CDR1 SGHRS, CDR2 YFSETQ. The V gene lost 7 bases and the J gene lost 2 bases, with 24 bases spanning the gap. This CDR3 region has 18 residues. The CDR3 DNA follows: TGCGCCAGCGGGGGGACATATCCGGTACGGGAAAACACCGGGGAGCTGTTTTTT. Amino acid sequence: CASGGTYPVRENTGELFF.

This chain links TRBV5-1 with TRBJ1-2; 7 positions agree with TRBD1. Germline lookup yields CDR1 SGHRS and CDR2 YFSETQ. V gave up 4 bases and J gave up 5 bases; unmatched junction bases: 5. The CDR3 totals 13 residues. CDR3 loop: CASSNEGQYGYTF. CDR3 DNA sequence: TGCGCCAGCAGCAACGAGGGACAGTATGGCTACACCTTC.

This chain connects TRBV5-6 to TRBJ2-7, with 9 bases matching TRBD1. Germline-derived CDR1 and CDR2 are SGHDT and YYEEEE. V shed 8 bases and J 5 bases; nucleotides not matched to a gene: 8. The CDR3 is made up of 13 amino acids. The CDR3 loop is CASKKNRGHEQYV. The DNA for the CDR3 is TGTGCCAGTAAGAAGAACAGGGGGCACGAGCAGTACGTC.

The rearrangement joins TRBV5-6 to TRBJ1-3, with D uncertain. Per germline, CDR1 SGHDT and CDR2 YYEEEE. V lost 4 bases, J lost 0 bases, and 14 bases lay in between. The CDR3 is made up of 16 amino acids. This CDR3 reads CASSPPGYRSGNTIYF. As DNA, the CDR3 is TGTGCCAGCAGCCCCCCGGGTTACCGCTCTGGAAACACCATATATTTT.

CDR3 nucleotide sequence: TGTGCCAGCAGCGCTGGGGGGGGACCCTACAATGAGCAGTTCTTC. It translates to CASSAGGGPYNEQFF. The gene calls are TRBV9 and TRBJ2-1; 7 nucleotides align to TRBD2. The CDR3 sequence is 15 residues long. J lost 2 bases, V lost 3 bases, and 5 bases had no gene match. Germline CDR1 is SGDLS and CDR2 is YYNGEE.

The rearrangement uses TRBV27 and TRBJ1-2, with no clear D. The CDR3 totals 13 residues. Germline V CDR1 and CDR2: MNHEY, SMNVEV (reference sequence). V lost 7 bases to trimming and J lost 7 bases, with 16 bases between them. This CDR3 reads CASMGGTSGGYTF. In nucleotides, the CDR3 is TGTGCCAGCATGGGCGGAACCTCTGGTGGCTACACCTTC.

This chain connects TRBV7-3 to TRBJ1-5; TRBD1 aligns across 9 bases. CDR1 and CDR2 from the germline V gene are SGHTA and FQGTGA. This CDR3 region has 15 residues. V lost 2 bases, J lost 5 bases, and 4 bases stayed unmatched. CDR3 sequence reads: CASSLEQGAHQPQHF. In nucleotides, the CDR3 is TGTGCCAGCAGCTTAGAACAGGGGGCTCATCAGCCCCAGCATTTT.

On this clone: This sample includes further DNA sequences coding for the same CDR3. J is TRBJ2-2 and V is TRBV5-1; possible D gene TRBD1, 6 bases. The CDR3 spans 15 residues. V shed 0 bases and J shed 0 bases, with 6 bases lying between them. Germline CDR1 SGHRS, CDR2 YFSETQ. CDR3 loop: CASSLAGANTGELFF. For the CDR3, the DNA is TGCGCCAGCAGCTTGGCAGGGGCGAACACCGGGGAGCTGTTTTTT.

The genes are TRBV18 and TRBJ1-2, with D perhaps TRBD1 (6 bases). CDR3 length: 14 amino acids. Trimming removed 6 bases at V and 0 bases at J, with 11 bases between. In germline, CDR1 is KGHSH, CDR2 LQKENI. Written as DNA, the CDR3 is TGTGCCAGCTCGCCAGGGGTTACTAACTATGGCTACACCTTC. Its translation is CASSPGVTNYGYTF.

Details on this clone: The junction shows a germline mismatch at one end, possibly a read error. The J gene is TRBJ2-5, the V gene TRBV7-2; weak D call: TRBD2 (6 bases). In germline, CDR1 is SGHTA, CDR2 FQGNSA. The CDR3 runs to 13 residues. The CDR3 protein is CASTLLAVETQYF. The CDR3 DNA follows: TGTGCCAGCACCTTACTAGCCGTAGAGACCCAGTACTTC.

CDR3 in amino acids: CASTPGGNEQFF. For the CDR3, the DNA is TGTGCCAGCACCCCAGGGGGAAATGAGCAGTTCTTC. This sequence joins TRBV7-9 and TRBJ2-1, with 7 nucleotides matching TRBD1. The trim removed 7 bases at V and 7 bases at J, leaving 4 bases unmatched. CDR1 and CDR2 from the germline V gene are SEHNR and FQNEAQ (reference sequence). The CDR3 sequence is 12 residues long.

The V gene is TRBV7-2, the J gene TRBJ1-5; a possible D gene is TRBD1 (5 bases). This CDR3 has 16 residues. The V gene's germline CDR1 is SGHTA and CDR2 FQGNSA. Trimming took 0 bases from V and 0 from J, leaving 9 bases between them. The CDR3 coding sequence is TGTGCCAGCAGCTTAGCGCCGGGACGTAGCAATCAGCCCCAGCATTTT. Amino acids: CASSLAPGRSNQPQHF.

This clone was found a few times. The J gene is TRBJ2-7, the V gene TRBV28; TRBD1 agrees at 7 bases. Per germline, CDR1 MDHEN and CDR2 SYDVKM. The ends lost 5 bases at V and 2 bases at J; junction bases unmatched: 3. The CDR3 spans 13 residues. The CDR3 bases are TGTGCCAGCAGTGGGGACAGCACCTACGAGCAGTACTTC. Translated: CASSGDSTYEQYF.

V usage is TRBV6-2 or TRBV6-3 and J usage is TRBJ1-1; 9 bases agree with TRBD1. The CDR3 is made up of 15 amino acids. The ends lost 6 bases at V and 3 bases at J; junction bases unmatched: 8. Germline CDR1 reads MNHEY; CDR2 reads SVGEGT. As DNA, the CDR3 is TGTGCCAGCAGCCCCACAGGGACAGGGTACACTGAAGCTTTCTTT. This gives the protein CASSPTGTGYTEAFF.

The V call is TRBV27, the J call TRBJ1-6; 7 bases are a match to TRBD1. The CDR3 loop spans 19 amino acids. Germline V lookup: CDR1 MNHEY, CDR2 SMNVEV (reference sequence). The trim removed 3 bases at V and 9 bases at J, leaving 20 bases unmatched. This chain's CDR3 is CASSFNRRAEGAKFSPLHF. CDR3 coding DNA: TGTGCCAGCAGTTTTAATCGGCGGGCGGAGGGGGCGAAATTTTCACCCCTCCACTTT.

The rearrangement links TRBV7-2 to TRBJ2-1, with D maybe TRBD1 (5 bases). V lost 2 bases and J lost 10, with 15 bases in between. This CDR3 is 14 amino acids long. The germline gives CDR1 SGHTA, CDR2 FQGNSA. CDR3 sequence: CASSLFPRVEEQFF. The CDR3 DNA is TGTGCCAGCAGCTTATTCCCCAGGGTTGAGGAGCAGTTCTTC.

The genes are TRBV19 and TRBJ1-1; TRBD1 matches at 7 bases. The length of the CDR3 is 14 residues. Germline V gives CDR1 LNHDA, CDR2 SQIVND (reference sequence). The J segment lost 1 base and the V segment lost 4 bases, leaving 3 bases of the junction unmatched. The chain's CDR3 is CASSKRQGNTEAFF. Written as DNA, the CDR3 is TGTGCCAGTAGTAAAAGACAGGGGAACACTGAAGCTTTCTTT.